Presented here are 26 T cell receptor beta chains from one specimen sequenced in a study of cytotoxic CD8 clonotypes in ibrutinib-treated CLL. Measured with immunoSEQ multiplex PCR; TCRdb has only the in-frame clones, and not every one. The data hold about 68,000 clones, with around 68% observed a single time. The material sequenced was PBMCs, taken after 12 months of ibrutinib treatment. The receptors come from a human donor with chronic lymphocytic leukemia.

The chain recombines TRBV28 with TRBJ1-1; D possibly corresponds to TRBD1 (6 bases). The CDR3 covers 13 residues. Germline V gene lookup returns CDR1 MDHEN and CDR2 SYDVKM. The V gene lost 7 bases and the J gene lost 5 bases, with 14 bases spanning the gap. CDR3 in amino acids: CASISGGLTEAFF. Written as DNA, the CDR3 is TGTGCCAGCATCTCGGGGGGGCTGACTGAAGCTTTCTTT.

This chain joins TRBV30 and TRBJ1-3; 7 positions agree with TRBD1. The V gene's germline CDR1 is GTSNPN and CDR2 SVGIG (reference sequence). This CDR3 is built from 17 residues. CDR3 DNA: TGTGCTTATGCCAGGGGAAAAAACAGGGGAGCTGGAAACACCATATATTTT. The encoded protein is CAYARGKNRGAGNTIYF.

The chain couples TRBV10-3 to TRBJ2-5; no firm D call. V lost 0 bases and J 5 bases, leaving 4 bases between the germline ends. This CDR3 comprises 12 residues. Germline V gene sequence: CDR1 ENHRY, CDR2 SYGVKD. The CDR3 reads CAISESRETQYF. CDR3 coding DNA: TGTGCCATCAGTGAGTCCCGCGAGACCCAGTACTTC.

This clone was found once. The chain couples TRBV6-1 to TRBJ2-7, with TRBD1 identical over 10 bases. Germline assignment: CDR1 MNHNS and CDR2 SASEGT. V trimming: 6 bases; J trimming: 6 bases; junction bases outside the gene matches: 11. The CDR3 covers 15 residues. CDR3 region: CASSDRDRGFREQYF. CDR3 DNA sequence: TGTGCCAGCAGCGACCGGGACAGGGGATTTCGCGAGCAGTACTTC.

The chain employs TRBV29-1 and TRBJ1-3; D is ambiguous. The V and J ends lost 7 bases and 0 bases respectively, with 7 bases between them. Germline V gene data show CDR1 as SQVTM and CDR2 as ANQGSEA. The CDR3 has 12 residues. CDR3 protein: CSGGSSGNTIYF. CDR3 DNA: TGCAGCGGCGGCAGCTCTGGAAACACCATATATTTT.

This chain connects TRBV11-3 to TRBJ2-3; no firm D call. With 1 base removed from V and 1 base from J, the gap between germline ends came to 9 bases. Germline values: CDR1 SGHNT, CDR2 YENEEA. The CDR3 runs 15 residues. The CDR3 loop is CASSLVSGGTDTQYF. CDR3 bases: TGTGCCAGCAGCTTAGTGTCCGGAGGCACAGATACGCAGTATTTT. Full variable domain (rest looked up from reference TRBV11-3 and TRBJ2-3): EAGVVQSPRYKIIEKKQPVAFWCNPISGHNTLYWYLQNLGQGPELLIRYENEEAVDDSQLPKDRFSAERLKGVDSTLKIQPAELGDSAVYLCASSLVSGGTDTQYFGPGTRLTVL.

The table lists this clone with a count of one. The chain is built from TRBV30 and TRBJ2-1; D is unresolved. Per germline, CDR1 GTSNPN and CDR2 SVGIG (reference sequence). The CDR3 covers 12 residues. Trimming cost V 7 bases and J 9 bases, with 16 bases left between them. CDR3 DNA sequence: TGTGCCTACCGCGGACGGTTTGGTGAGCAGTTCTTC. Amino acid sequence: CAYRGRFGEQFF.

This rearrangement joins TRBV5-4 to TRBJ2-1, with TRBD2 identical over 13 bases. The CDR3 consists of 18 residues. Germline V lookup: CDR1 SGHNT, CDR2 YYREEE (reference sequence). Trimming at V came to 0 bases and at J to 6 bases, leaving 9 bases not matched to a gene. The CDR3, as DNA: TGTGCCAGCAGCTTGGGACTAGCGGGGGGAGTCTTGAGCAATGAGCAGTTCTTC. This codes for CASSLGLAGGVLSNEQFF.

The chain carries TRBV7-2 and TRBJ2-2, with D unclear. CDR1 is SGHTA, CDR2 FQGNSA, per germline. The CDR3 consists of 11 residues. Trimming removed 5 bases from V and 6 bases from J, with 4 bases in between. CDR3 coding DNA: TGTGCCAGCAGCGTTGCCGGGGAGCTGTTTTTT. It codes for CASSVAGELFF.

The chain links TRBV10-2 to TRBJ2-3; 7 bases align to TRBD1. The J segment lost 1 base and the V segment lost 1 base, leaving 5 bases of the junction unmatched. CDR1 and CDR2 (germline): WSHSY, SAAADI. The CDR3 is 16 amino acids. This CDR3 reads CASSEYWTGRTDTQYF. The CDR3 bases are TGCGCCAGCAGTGAGTATTGGACAGGACGCACAGATACGCAGTATTTT.

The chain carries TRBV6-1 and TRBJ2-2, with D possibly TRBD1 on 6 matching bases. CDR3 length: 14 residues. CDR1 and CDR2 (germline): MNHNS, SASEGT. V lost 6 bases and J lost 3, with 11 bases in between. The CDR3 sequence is CASRRQADTGELFF. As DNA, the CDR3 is TGTGCCAGCAGGAGACAGGCCGACACCGGGGAGCTGTTTTTT.

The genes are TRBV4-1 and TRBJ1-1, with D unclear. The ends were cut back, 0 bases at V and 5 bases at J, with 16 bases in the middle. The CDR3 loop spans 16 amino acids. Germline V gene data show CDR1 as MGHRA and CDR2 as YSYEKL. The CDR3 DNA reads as TGCGCCAGCAGCCAAGAACCTCCCCGAGTGTGGACTGAAGCTTTCTTT. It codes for CASSQEPPRVWTEAFF.

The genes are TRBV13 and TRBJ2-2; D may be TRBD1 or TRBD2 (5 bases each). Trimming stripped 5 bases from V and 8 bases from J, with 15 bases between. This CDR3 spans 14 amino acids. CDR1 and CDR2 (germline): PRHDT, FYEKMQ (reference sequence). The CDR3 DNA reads TGTGCCAGCAGCGCCGGGACGATAGGTGGGGAGCTGTTTTTT. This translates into CASSAGTIGGELFF.

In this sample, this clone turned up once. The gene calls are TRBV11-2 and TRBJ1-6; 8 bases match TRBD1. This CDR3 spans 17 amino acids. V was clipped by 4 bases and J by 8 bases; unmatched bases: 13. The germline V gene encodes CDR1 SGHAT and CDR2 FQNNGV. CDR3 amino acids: CASSYRRLGQVYSPLHF. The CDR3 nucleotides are TGTGCCAGCAGCTACCGCCGACTGGGACAGGTCTATTCACCCCTCCACTTT.

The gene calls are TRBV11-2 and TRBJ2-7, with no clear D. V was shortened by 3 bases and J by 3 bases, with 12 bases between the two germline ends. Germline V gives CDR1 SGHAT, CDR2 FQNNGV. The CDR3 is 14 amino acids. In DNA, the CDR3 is TGTGCCAGCAGCTTTAACCCCCAGAGCTACGAGCAGTACTTC. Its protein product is CASSFNPQSYEQYF.

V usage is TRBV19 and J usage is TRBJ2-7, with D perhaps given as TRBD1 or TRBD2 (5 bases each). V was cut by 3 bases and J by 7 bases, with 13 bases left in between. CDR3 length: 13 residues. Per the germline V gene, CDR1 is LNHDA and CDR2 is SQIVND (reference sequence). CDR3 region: CASSIHGTSEQYF. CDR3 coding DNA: TGTGCCAGTAGTATCCACGGGACGTCTGAGCAGTACTTC. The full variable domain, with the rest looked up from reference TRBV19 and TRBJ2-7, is DGGITQSPKYLFRKEGQNVTLSCEQNLNHDAMYWYRQDPGQGLRLIYYSQIVNDFQKGDIAEGYSVSREKKESFPLTVTSAQKNPTAFYLCASSIHGTSEQYFGPGTRLTVT.

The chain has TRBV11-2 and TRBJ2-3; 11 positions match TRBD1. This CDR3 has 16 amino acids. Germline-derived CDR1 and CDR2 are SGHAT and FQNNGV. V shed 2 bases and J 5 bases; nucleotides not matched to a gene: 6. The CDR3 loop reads CASSLNGQGARDTQYF. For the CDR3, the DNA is TGTGCCAGCAGCTTAAACGGACAGGGGGCGAGAGATACGCAGTATTTT. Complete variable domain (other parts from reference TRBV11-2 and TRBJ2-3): EAGVAQSPRYKIIEKRQSVAFWCNPISGHATLYWYQQILGQGPKLLIQFQNNGVVDDSQLPKDRFSAERLKGVDSTLKIQPAKLEDSAVYLCASSLNGQGARDTQYFGPGTRLTVL.

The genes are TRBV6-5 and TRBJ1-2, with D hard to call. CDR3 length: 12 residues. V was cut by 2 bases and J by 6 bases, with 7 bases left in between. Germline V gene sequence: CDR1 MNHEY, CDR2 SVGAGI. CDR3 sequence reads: CASSYAGNGYTF. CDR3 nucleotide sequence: TGTGCCAGCAGTTACGCGGGGAATGGCTACACCTTC.

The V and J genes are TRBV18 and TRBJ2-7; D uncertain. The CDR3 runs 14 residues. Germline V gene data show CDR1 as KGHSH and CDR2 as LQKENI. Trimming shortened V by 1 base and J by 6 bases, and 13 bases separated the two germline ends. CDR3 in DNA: TGTGCCAGCTCACCACAGTCCGGCAAGGCCGAGCAGTACTTC. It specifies CASSPQSGKAEQYF.

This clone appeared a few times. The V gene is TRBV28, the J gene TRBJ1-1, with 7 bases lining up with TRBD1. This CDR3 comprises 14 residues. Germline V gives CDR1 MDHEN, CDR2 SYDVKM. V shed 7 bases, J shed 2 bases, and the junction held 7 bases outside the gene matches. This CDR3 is CASNYDRANTEAFF. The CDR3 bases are TGTGCCAGCAACTATGACAGGGCCAACACTGAAGCTTTCTTT.

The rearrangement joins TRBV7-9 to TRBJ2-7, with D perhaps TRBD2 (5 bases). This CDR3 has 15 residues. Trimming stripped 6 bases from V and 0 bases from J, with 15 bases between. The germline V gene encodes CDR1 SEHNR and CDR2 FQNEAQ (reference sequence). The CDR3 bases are TGTGCCAGCAGACCCCCGAGGGCAGTCTCCTACGAGCAGTACTTC. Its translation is CASRPPRAVSYEQYF.

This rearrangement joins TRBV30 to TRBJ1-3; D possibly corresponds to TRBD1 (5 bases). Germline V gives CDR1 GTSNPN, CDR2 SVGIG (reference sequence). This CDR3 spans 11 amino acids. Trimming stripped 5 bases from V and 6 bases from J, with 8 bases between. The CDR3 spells CAWDRENTIYF. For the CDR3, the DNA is TGTGCCTGGGACAGAGAAAACACCATATATTTT.

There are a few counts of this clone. The CDR3 DNA is TGTGCCAGCAGACCCAGGTGGTCCTACGAGCAGTACTTC. As protein: CASRPRWSYEQYF. The chain has TRBV7-8 and TRBJ2-7; D is uncertain. CDR3 size: 13 residues. The V end was cut by 6 bases, the J end by 1 base, with 10 bases between. The germline CDR1 and CDR2 sequences are SGHVS and FQNEAQ. Full variable domain (remainder filled in from reference TRBV7-8 and TRBJ2-7): GAGVSQSPRYKVAKRGQDVALRCDPISGHVSLFWYQQALGQGPEFLTYFQNEAQLDKSGLPSDRFFAERPEGSVSTLKIQRTQQEDSAVYLCASRPRWSYEQYFGPGTRLTVT.

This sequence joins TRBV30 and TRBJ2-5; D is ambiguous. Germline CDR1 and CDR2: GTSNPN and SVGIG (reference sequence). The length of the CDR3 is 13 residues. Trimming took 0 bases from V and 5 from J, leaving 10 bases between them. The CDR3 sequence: CAWSVSSSETQYF. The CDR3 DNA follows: TGTGCCTGGAGTGTCAGTTCATCGGAGACCCAGTACTTC.

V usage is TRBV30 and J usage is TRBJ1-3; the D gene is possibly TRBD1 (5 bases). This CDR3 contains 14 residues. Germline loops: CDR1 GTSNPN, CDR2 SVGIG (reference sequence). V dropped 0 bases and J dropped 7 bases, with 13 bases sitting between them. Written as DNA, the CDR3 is TGTGCCTGGAGTGTCGGGGGTAATCGGAACACCATATATTTT. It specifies CAWSVGGNRNTIYF.

CDR3 coding DNA: TGTGCCAGCAGTCTAACAAGACGGGCGAACACTGAAGCTTTCTTT. This translates into CASSLTRRANTEAFF. V is TRBV6-6 and J is TRBJ1-1; unclear D gene. Germline V gives CDR1 MNHNY, CDR2 SVGAGI (reference sequence). The CDR3 runs to 15 residues. The germline V and J ends were trimmed by 5 bases and 1 base, with 14 bases remaining between them.